The 22 T cell receptor beta chains given below trace back to one sample, sequenced in a study of T cell responses to AZD1222 COVID-19 vaccine. The protocol was immunoSEQ multiplex PCR, while the TCRdb copy is restricted to in-frame clones and leaves out a portion. Found here are around 100,000 clones, roughly 80% of them singletons; the top ten hold 9.4%. The sample was peripheral blood, taken on day 0 of AZD1222 vaccination. Receptors originate from an adult in good health.

This rearrangement joins TRBV28 to TRBJ1-2; the D is unclear. There are 10 residues in the CDR3. The germline V and J ends were trimmed by 8 bases and 7 bases, with 8 bases remaining between them. Germline CDR1 and CDR2: MDHEN and SYDVKM. Here the CDR3 reads CASGLGGYTF. As DNA, the CDR3 is TGTGCCAGCGGGTTGGGTGGCTACACCTTC.

In this sample, this clone turned up many times. The genes are TRBV6-5 and TRBJ1-4; D is possibly TRBD1 (5 bases). Per the germline V gene, CDR1 is MNHEY and CDR2 is SVGAGI. CDR3 size: 14 residues. The V end lost 6 bases, the J end lost 8 bases, and 16 bases lay between the germline ends. CDR3 nucleotides: TGTGCCAGCAGCTCCGTCAGGGTAGGAGAAAAACTGTTTTTT. This encodes CASSSVRVGEKLFF.

A few counts support this clone. The V and J genes are TRBV28 and TRBJ2-5; D possibly uses TRBD1 or TRBD2 (6 bases each). The CDR3 totals 17 residues. Per germline, CDR1 MDHEN and CDR2 SYDVKM. The V end lost 3 bases, the J end lost 4 bases, and 21 bases lay between the germline ends. The CDR3 nucleotides read TGTGCCAGCAGTTTTGCCATCCCGGGGGCAGGTATAGAGACCCAGTACTTC. Amino acids: CASSFAIPGAGIETQYF.

This clone appeared a single time. The CDR3 DNA reads as TGTGCCAGCACCGGGGAAATGAACACTGAAGCTTTCTTT. This translates into CASTGEMNTEAFF. The rearrangement uses TRBV2 and TRBJ1-1; D is unresolved. Germline CDR1 and CDR2: SNHLY and FYNNEI. The CDR3 loop spans 13 amino acids. The V end was cut by 7 bases, the J end by 0 bases, with 9 bases between.

The chain carries TRBV5-4 and TRBJ2-1; no reliable D call. V was cut by 2 bases and J by 7 bases, with 10 bases left in between. This CDR3 is built from 13 residues. The germline V gene encodes CDR1 SGHNT and CDR2 YYREEE (reference sequence). The CDR3 here is CASSFLMGNEQFF. The CDR3 coding sequence is TGTGCCAGCAGCTTCCTTATGGGGAATGAGCAGTTCTTC.

This sequence joins TRBV28 and TRBJ2-5, with 8 bases fitting TRBD1. CDR3 length: 14 residues. The ends lost 6 bases at V and 7 bases at J; junction bases unmatched: 10. Germline CDR1 reads MDHEN; CDR2 reads SYDVKM. In DNA form, the CDR3 reads TGTGCCAGCAGCCAGGGTAGGACAGGGCGGACCCAGTACTTC. Its protein product is CASSQGRTGRTQYF. Drawing the rest from reference TRBV28 and TRBJ2-5, the complete variable domain is DVKVTQSSRYLVKRTGEKVFLECVQDMDHENMFWYRQDPGLGLRLIYFSYDVKMKEKGDIPEGYSVSREKKERFSLILESASTNQTSMYLCASSQGRTGRTQYFGPGTRLLVL.

The V and J genes are TRBV7-9 and TRBJ1-4; possible D gene TRBD1, 6 bases. This CDR3 is built from 14 residues. CDR1 and CDR2 from the germline V gene are SEHNR and FQNEAQ (reference sequence). V was pared by 0 bases and J by 8 bases, with 10 bases between. CDR3 in DNA: TGTGCCAGCAGCTTAGCCGGGGGCTGGGAAAAACTGTTTTTT. Translated, it gives CASSLAGGWEKLFF. Full variable domain (outside the CDR3, taken from reference TRBV7-9 and TRBJ1-4): DTGVSQNPRHKITKRGQNVTFRCDPISEHNRLYWYRQTLGQGPEFLTYFQNEAQLEKSRLLSDRFSAERPKGSFSTLEIQRTEQGDSAMYLCASSLAGGWEKLFFGSGTQLSVL.

The chain links TRBV7-9 to TRBJ2-5; 7 nucleotides match TRBD2. V was pared by 1 base and J by 5 bases, with 7 bases of the junction left unmatched. This CDR3 is 15 amino acids long. Germline V gene sequence: CDR1 SEHNR, CDR2 FQNEAQ (reference sequence). The DNA of the CDR3 is TGTGCCAGCAGCTTAGTGCACGGGGGGACGGAGACCCAGTACTTC. Protein product: CASSLVHGGTETQYF.

The chain has TRBV10-3 and TRBJ2-1, with D hard to call. CDR3 length equals 17 residues. Trimming took 0 bases from V and 2 from J, leaving 14 bases between them. Germline V lookup: CDR1 ENHRY, CDR2 SYGVKD. CDR3 in amino acids: CAISESAGTPAYNEQFF. The CDR3 nucleotides are TGTGCCATCAGTGAGTCGGCAGGTACCCCTGCCTACAATGAGCAGTTCTTC.

The genes are TRBV6-5 and TRBJ1-6, with 7 nucleotides matching TRBD1. CDR3 length: 16 residues. Germline V CDR1 and CDR2: MNHEY, SVGAGI. With 4 bases clipped from V and 3 bases from J, the junction kept 6 bases outside the gene matches. CDR3 nucleotide sequence: TGTGCCAGCAGTTCGACAGGGATTGGCTATAATTCACCCCTCCACTTT. Its translation is CASSSTGIGYNSPLHF.

V gene TRBV29-1 combines with J gene TRBJ2-1; 13 nucleotides agree with TRBD2. The ends lost 6 bases at V and 9 bases at J; junction bases unmatched: 11. This CDR3 is built from 15 residues. Germline CDR1 and CDR2: SQVTM and ANQGSEA. The CDR3 spells CSVPGTSGVWGEQFF. For the CDR3, the DNA is TGCAGCGTCCCCGGGACTAGCGGGGTTTGGGGTGAGCAGTTCTTC.

The chain recombines TRBV7-6 with TRBJ2-1, with D possibly being TRBD1 or TRBD2 (6 bases each). The germline V gene has CDR1 SGHVS and CDR2 FNYEAQ. The CDR3 has 12 residues. V was cut by 5 bases and J by 10 bases, with 12 bases left in between. CDR3 DNA sequence: TGTGCCAGCAGCCAGAGGGGGGTGGAGCAGTTCTTC. Translated, it gives CASSQRGVEQFF.

V and J are TRBV7-9 and TRBJ1-4; a possible D gene is TRBD1 (5 bases). Per germline, CDR1 SEHNR and CDR2 FQNEAQ (reference sequence). The CDR3 is 14 residues long. V lost 3 bases and J lost 2, with 7 bases in between. CDR3 in DNA: TGTGCCAGCAGCTTGGGGGGTACTAATGAAAAACTGTTTTTT. Translation: CASSLGGTNEKLFF.

The chain couples TRBV18 to TRBJ1-4; no firm D call. CDR3 length equals 14 residues. The germline V gene encodes CDR1 KGHSH and CDR2 LQKENI. V was shortened by 3 bases and J by 9 bases, with 14 bases between the two germline ends. CDR3 bases: TGTGCCAGCTCACCTCTGGCAGGTTCCCAAAAACTGTTTTTT. It encodes CASSPLAGSQKLFF.

This chain joins TRBV5-1 and TRBJ2-2, with D unclear. Germline V lookup: CDR1 SGHRS, CDR2 YFSETQ. The CDR3 loop spans 14 amino acids. V lost 4 bases, J lost 2 bases, and 9 bases lay in between. This CDR3 is CASSADSNTGELFF. CDR3 in DNA: TGCGCCAGCAGCGCCGACTCTAACACCGGGGAGCTGTTTTTT.

The chain couples TRBV27 to TRBJ2-3, with 7 bases fitting TRBD2. From germline, CDR1 is MNHEY and CDR2 SMNVEV (reference sequence). The CDR3 extends over 14 amino acids. J was trimmed by 4 bases and V by 7 bases; bases with no gene match: 8. CDR3 protein: CASMTGGWSDTQYF. As DNA, the CDR3 is TGTGCCAGCATGACGGGGGGATGGTCAGATACGCAGTATTTT.

The rearrangement links TRBV5-6 to TRBJ2-1; 14 bases are shared with TRBD2. Germline V gene data show CDR1 as SGHDT and CDR2 as YYEEEE. This CDR3 contains 18 residues. V trimming: 0 bases; J trimming: 1 base; junction bases outside the gene matches: 3. The CDR3 reads CASSLETSGRASYNEQFF. The CDR3 DNA sequence: TGTGCCAGCAGCTTGGAGACTAGCGGGAGGGCTTCCTACAATGAGCAGTTCTTC. The whole variable domain, filled in from reference TRBV5-6 and TRBJ2-1, reads DAGVTQSPTHLIKTRGQQVTLRCSPKSGHDTVSWYQQALGQGPQFIFQYYEEEERQRGNFPDRFSGHQFPNYSSELNVNALLLGDSALYLCASSLETSGRASYNEQFFGPGTRLTVL.

The chain employs TRBV10-3 and TRBJ2-1; D not certain. With 6 bases removed from V and 7 bases from J, the gap between germline ends came to 7 bases. The CDR3 totals 11 residues. Germline V gene data show CDR1 as ENHRY and CDR2 as SYGVKD. CDR3 residues: CAIRLGNEQFF. In DNA form, the CDR3 reads TGTGCCATCAGATTGGGGAATGAGCAGTTCTTC.

The CDR3 loop reads CASGGPSYNEQFF. CDR3 DNA sequence: TGTGCCAGTGGCGGACCCTCCTACAATGAGCAGTTCTTC. The J gene is TRBJ2-1, the V gene TRBV19; D not certain. The V gene lost 8 bases and the J gene lost 0 bases, with 8 bases spanning the gap. Germline assignment: CDR1 LNHDA and CDR2 SQIVND (reference sequence). The CDR3 contains 13 residues.

V is TRBV19 and J is TRBJ2-5; D may be TRBD1 (6 bases). From germline, CDR1 is LNHDA and CDR2 SQIVND (reference sequence). The CDR3 contains 15 residues. V lost 5 bases and J 2 bases, leaving 15 bases between the germline ends. CDR3 DNA sequence: TGTGCCAGTAGTGATACAGGGACCCCTCAAGAGACCCAGTACTTC. It encodes CASSDTGTPQETQYF.

The V gene is TRBV7-2, the J gene TRBJ1-2; D might be TRBD1 (5 bases). CDR3 size: 15 residues. V lost 3 bases and J lost 8, with 19 bases in between. Germline values: CDR1 SGHTA, CDR2 FQGNSA. The CDR3: CASSFGRQRGGGYTF. CDR3 coding DNA: TGTGCCAGCAGCTTTGGTCGGCAGAGGGGAGGAGGCTACACCTTC.

The chain uses TRBV28 and TRBJ1-2; D remains unclear. Trimming removed 2 bases from V and 8 bases from J, with 12 bases in between. The CDR3 extends over 13 amino acids. Germline values: CDR1 MDHEN, CDR2 SYDVKM. The CDR3 region has the DNA TGTGCCAGCAGTTTACCCCCCCCAGCCGGCTACACCTTC. Residues: CASSLPPPAGYTF.